The 2 T cell receptor beta chains below come from one sample, sequenced in a study of cytomegalovirus exposure and HLA in healthy donors. The primer mix had 60 Vbeta and 13 Jbeta primers. Profiled with immunoSEQ multiplex PCR; TCRdb holds only in-frame clones, not every one. Here the sample spans around 130,000 clones, over 8.5% being singletons. The sequencing input was PBMCs. The receptors shown here come from a woman aged 40 to 55 in good health and CMV-seropositive.

The chain has TRBV5-1 and TRBJ2-5; 9 bases agree with TRBD1. This CDR3 comprises 14 residues. The junction had 3 bases not matched to a gene; V was cut back by 4 bases and J by 2 bases. CDR1 is SGHRS, CDR2 YFSETQ, per germline. The DNA of the CDR3 is TGCGCCAGCAGCCGGGGACAGGGACAAGAGACCCAGTACTTC. It encodes CASSRGQGQETQYF.

The chain employs TRBV11-2 and TRBJ1-5; D not resolved. In germline, CDR1 is SGHAT, CDR2 FQNNGV. V gave up 0 bases and J gave up 6 bases, with 6 bases separating them. The CDR3 extends over 13 amino acids. Here the CDR3 reads CASSLESRQPQHF. As DNA, the CDR3 is TGTGCCAGCAGCTTAGAATCCCGTCAGCCCCAGCATTTT.